This record concerns one TCR beta chain sequence. Its matching antigen is unknown. This CDR3 comprises 13 residues. In germline, CDR1 is SGHTA, CDR2 FQGNSA. The entry originates in a study of monozygotic twins with inflammatory bowel disease. Study conclusions and caveats: In these data, no single strong IBD-associated signal or clonotype received support. Patient-specific immunosuppressive treatments may have made repertoires more variable.

In eight separate reactions per sample, cDNA was generated. TCRdb reworked the 5' RACE reads into one entry per CDR3 protein, no DNA. Its listing shows 400,000 or so distinct CDR3 sequences. Sequenced material: blood. This sequence originates from a human donor with ulcerative colitis or Crohn's disease, or a healthy co-twin of an affected twin (not recorded which). The rearrangement uses TRBV7-2 and TRBJ1-2; no DNA is available, so the TRBD1 call from TCRdb remains unchecked. CDR3: CASSNREVYGYTF.